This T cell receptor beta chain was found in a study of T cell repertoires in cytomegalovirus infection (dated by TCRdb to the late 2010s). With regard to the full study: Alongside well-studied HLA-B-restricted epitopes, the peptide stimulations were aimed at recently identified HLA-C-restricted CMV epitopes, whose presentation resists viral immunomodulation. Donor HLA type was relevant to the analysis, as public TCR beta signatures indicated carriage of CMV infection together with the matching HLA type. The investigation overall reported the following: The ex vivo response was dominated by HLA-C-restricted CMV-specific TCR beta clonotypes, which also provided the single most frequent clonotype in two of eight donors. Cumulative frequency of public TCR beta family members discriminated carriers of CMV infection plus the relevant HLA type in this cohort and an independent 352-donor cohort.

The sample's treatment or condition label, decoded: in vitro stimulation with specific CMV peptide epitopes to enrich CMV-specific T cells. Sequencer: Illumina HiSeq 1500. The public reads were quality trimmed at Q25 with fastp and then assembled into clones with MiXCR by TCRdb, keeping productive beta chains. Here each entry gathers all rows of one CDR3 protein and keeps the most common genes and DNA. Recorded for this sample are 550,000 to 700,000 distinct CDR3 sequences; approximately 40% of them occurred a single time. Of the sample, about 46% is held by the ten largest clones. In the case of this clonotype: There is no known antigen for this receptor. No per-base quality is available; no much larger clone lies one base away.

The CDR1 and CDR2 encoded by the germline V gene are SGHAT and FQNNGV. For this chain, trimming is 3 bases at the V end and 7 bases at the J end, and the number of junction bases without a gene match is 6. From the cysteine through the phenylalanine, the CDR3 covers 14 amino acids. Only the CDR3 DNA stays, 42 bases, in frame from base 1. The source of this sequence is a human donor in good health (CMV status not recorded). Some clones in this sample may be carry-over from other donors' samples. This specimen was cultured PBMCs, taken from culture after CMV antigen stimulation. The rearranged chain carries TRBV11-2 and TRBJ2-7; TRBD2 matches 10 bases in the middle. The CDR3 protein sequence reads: CASSFLAGVKEQYF. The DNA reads TGTGCCAGCAGCTTCCTAGCGGGGGTTAAGGAGCAGTACTTC.